This is a list of T cell receptor beta chains from one sample in a study of T cell repertoires in cytomegalovirus infection. MiXCR, run by TCRdb on the reads, gives a single entry per CDR3 protein. This sample has about 190,000 distinct CDR3 sequences, with about 28% found just once. Specimen: PBMCs. These receptors were taken from a human donor in good health (CMV status not recorded). Some clones in this sample may be carry-over from other donors' samples. Both conserved end residues are part of each CDR3. The D gene is left open where the match is weak.

j_call	cdr3_length	v_call	d_call	cdr3_aa
TRBJ1-1	14	TRBV7-3	NA	CASSLKGGGAEAFF
TRBJ2-1	14	TRBV7-9	NA	CASSSPEWGNEQFF
TRBJ1-2	14	TRBV14	NA	CASSQGLLDGRYTF
TRBJ2-2	13	TRBV12-3/TRBV12-4	NA	CASSLANTGELFF
TRBJ1-1	13	TRBV10-3	NA	CAKSLEMGTEAFF
TRBJ1-3	11	TRBV29-1	NA	CSVPDGNTIYF
TRBJ1-2	15	TRBV28	NA	CASTSPGGKNYGYTF
TRBJ1-6	15	TRBV27	NA	CASSSRQTYNSPLHF
TRBJ1-1	13	TRBV7-3	NA	CASSSRVRGEAFF
TRBJ2-2	17	TRBV7-8	NA	CASSLRHRQWDVGELFF
TRBJ2-5	17	TRBV11-2	TRBD1	CASSSGTGGLVQETQYF
TRBJ2-1	15	TRBV20-1	TRBD2	CSARDLAGGRNEQFF
TRBJ2-5	14	TRBV14	NA	CASSRGRYRETQYF
TRBJ2-3	16	TRBV4-1	NA	CASSQERRGLRDTQYF
TRBJ2-5	14	TRBV7-2	TRBD2	CASSMTSVQETQYF
TRBJ2-2	14	TRBV7-3	NA	CASAMGLNTGELFF
TRBJ2-1	12	TRBV7-6	NA	CASSLAPQEQFF
TRBJ2-7	14	TRBV20-1	NA	CSAKTTITSYEQYF
TRBJ1-1	16	TRBV20-1	NA	CSAPPGRVAGHSEAFF
TRBJ2-1	17	TRBV29-1	TRBD2	CSVVPSSGSVSYNEQFF
TRBJ1-2	14	TRBV25-1	NA	CASSGTVYQGGYTF